This T cell receptor beta chain derives from a study of glioma-infiltrating T cells after dendritic cell vaccination. Study details: Between about 2003 and 2013, patients got autologous tumor lysate-pulsed dendritic cell vaccines. Notes on the study in general: Few patients contributed both blood and tumor specimens.

J lost 5 bases, V lost 8 bases, and 10 bases had no gene match. CDR3 length: 14 residues. Per the germline V gene, CDR1 is MDHEN and CDR2 is SYDVKM. The primer mix had 60 V beta and 13 J beta primers. The repertoire was sequenced with immunoSEQ multiplex PCR; TCRdb's copy has only in-frame clones and lacks some. The sample yields tens of thousands of clones, roughly nine tenths seen once. About this clone itself: Antigen: not known.

The time point was: after dendritic cell vaccination, including at tumor progression/relapse. This chain links TRBV28 with TRBJ2-5; 8 bases agree with TRBD2. The TCR comes from a human donor with glioblastoma. Material: blood, obtained after dendritic cell vaccination. The CDR3 DNA is TGTGCCAGCCGCCCGGGGGGGGCGTTCGAGACCCAGTACTTC. Protein: CASRPGGAFETQYF.